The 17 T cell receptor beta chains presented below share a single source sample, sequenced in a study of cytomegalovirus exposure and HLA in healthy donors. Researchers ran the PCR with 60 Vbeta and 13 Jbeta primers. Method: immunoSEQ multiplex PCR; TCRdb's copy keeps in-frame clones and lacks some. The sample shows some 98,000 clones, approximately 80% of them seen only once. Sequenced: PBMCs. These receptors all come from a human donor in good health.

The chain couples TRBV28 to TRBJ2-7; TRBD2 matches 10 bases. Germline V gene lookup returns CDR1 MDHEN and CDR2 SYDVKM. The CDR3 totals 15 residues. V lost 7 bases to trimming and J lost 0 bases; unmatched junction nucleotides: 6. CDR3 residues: CASTLGTSDSYEQYF. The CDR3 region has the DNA TGTGCCAGCACCCTAGGGACTAGCGACTCCTACGAGCAGTACTTC.

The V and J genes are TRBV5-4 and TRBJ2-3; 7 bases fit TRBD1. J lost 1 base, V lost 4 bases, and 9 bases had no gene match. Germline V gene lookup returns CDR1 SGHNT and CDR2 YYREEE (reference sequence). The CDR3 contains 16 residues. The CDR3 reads CASSPPRGGGTDTQYF. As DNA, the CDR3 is TGTGCCAGCAGCCCCCCGCGAGGGGGCGGCACAGATACGCAGTATTTT. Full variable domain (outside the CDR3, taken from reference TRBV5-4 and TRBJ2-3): ETGVTQSPTHLIKTRGQQVTLRCSSQSGHNTVSWYQQALGQGPQFIFQYYREEENGRGNFPPRFSGLQFPNYSSELNVNALELDDSALYLCASSPPRGGGTDTQYFGPGTRLTVL.

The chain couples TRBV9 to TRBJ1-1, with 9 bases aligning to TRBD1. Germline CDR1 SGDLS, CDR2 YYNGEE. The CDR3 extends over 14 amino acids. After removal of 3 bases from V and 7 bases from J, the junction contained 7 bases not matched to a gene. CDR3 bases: TGTGCCAGCAGCGAGAACAGGGGGCCTGGTGAAGCTTTCTTT. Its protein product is CASSENRGPGEAFF. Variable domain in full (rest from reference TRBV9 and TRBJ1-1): DSGVTQTPKHLITATGQRVTLRCSPRSGDLSVYWYQQSLDQGLQFLIQYYNGEERAKGNILERFSAQQFPDLHSELNLSSLELGDSALYFCASSENRGPGEAFFGQGTRLTVV.

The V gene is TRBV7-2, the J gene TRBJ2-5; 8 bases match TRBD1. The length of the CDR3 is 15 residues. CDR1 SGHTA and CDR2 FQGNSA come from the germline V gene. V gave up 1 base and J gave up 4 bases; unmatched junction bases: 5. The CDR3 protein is CASSLGTGSRETQYF. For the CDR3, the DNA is TGTGCCAGCAGCTTAGGGACAGGGAGTCGAGAGACCCAGTACTTC.

This CDR3 is CASSQEWLKGYYEQYF. CDR3 DNA sequence: TGCGCCAGCAGCCAAGAATGGCTCAAGGGGTACTACGAGCAGTACTTC. The V call is TRBV4-3, the J call TRBJ2-7; the D gene is possibly TRBD1 (5 bases). There are 16 residues in the CDR3. V shed 0 bases and J shed 3 bases, with 15 bases lying between them. The germline gives CDR1 LGHNA, CDR2 YSLEER.

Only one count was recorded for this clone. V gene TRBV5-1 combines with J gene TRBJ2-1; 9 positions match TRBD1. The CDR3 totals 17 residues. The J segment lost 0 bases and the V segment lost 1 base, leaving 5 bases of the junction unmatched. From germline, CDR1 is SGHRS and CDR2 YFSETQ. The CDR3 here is CASSLRTGVSSYNEQFF. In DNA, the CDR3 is TGCGCCAGCAGCTTGAGGACAGGGGTGAGCTCCTACAATGAGCAGTTCTTC.

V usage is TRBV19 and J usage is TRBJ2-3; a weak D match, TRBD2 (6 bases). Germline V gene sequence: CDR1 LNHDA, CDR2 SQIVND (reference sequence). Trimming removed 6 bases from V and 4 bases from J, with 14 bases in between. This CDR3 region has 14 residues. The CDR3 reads CASRGTFGPDTQYF. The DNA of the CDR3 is TGTGCCAGTAGGGGGACTTTCGGCCCAGATACGCAGTATTTT.

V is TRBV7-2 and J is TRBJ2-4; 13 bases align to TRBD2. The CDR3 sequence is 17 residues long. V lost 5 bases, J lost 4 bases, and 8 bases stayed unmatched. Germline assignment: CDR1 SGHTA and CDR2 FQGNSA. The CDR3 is CASSPGLAGVEKNIQYF. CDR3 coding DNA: TGTGCCAGCAGCCCCGGACTAGCGGGAGTGGAAAAAAACATTCAGTACTTC.

The CDR3 DNA sequence: TGTGCCAGTAGTAGGACTACGGGGAACTATGGCTACACCTTC. Its translation: CASSRTTGNYGYTF. The chain links TRBV19 to TRBJ1-2, with D unresolved. Germline assignment: CDR1 LNHDA and CDR2 SQIVND (reference sequence). This CDR3 has 14 amino acids. Trimming removed 4 bases at V and 2 bases at J, with 11 bases between.

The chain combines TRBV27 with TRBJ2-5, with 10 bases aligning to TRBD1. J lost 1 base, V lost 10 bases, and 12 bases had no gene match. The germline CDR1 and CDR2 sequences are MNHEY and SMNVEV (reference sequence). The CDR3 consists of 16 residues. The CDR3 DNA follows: TGTGCCACCCCGGGGTACCGGGACAGGGGCCAAGAGACCCAGTACTTC. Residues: CATPGYRDRGQETQYF.

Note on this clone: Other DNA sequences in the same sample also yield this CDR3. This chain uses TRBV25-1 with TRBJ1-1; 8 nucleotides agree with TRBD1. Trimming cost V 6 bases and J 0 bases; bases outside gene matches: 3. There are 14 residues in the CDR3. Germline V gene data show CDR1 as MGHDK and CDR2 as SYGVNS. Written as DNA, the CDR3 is TGTGCCAGCAGCCACAGGGGGTTGAACACTGAAGCTTTCTTT. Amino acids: CASSHRGLNTEAFF.

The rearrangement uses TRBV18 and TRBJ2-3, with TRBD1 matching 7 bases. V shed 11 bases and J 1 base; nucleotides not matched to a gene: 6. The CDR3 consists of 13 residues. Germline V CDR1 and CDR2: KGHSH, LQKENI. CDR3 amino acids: CAAKGTGTDTQYF. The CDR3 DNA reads TGTGCCGCCAAGGGGACAGGCACAGATACGCAGTATTTT.

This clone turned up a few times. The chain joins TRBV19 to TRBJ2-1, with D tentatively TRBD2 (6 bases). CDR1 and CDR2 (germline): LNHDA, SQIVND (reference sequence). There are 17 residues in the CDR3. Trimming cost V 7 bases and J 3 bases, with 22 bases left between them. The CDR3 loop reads CASNYRDSARGYNEQFF. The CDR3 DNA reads TGTGCCAGTAACTACCGGGACTCCGCGCGGGGCTACAATGAGCAGTTCTTC.

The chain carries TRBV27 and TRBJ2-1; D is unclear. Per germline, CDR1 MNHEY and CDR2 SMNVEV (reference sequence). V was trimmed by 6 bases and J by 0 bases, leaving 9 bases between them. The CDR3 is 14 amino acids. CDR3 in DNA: TGTGCCAGCAGCCGTCCGGGCTCCTACAATGAGCAGTTCTTC. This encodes CASSRPGSYNEQFF.

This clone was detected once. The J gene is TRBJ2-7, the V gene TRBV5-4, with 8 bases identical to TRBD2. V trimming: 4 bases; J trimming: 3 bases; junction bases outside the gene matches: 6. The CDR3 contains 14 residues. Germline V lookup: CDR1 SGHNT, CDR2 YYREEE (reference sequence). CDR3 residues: CASSLVGTSYEQYF. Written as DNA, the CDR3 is TGTGCCAGCAGCCTGGTCGGGACTAGCTACGAGCAGTACTTC.

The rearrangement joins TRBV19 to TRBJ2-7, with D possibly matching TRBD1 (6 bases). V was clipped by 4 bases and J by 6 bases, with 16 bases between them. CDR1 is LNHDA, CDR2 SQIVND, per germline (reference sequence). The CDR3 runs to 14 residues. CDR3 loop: CASSTTGPVSEQYF. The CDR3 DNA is TGTGCCAGTAGTACTACAGGGCCCGTAAGCGAGCAGTACTTC.

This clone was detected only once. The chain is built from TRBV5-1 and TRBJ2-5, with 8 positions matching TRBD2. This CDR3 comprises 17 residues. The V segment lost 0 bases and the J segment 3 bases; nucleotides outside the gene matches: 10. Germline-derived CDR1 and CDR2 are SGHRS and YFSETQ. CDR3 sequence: CASSLAVAGGLKETQYF. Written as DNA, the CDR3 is TGCGCCAGCAGCTTGGCCGTGGCGGGGGGCCTGAAAGAGACCCAGTACTTC.